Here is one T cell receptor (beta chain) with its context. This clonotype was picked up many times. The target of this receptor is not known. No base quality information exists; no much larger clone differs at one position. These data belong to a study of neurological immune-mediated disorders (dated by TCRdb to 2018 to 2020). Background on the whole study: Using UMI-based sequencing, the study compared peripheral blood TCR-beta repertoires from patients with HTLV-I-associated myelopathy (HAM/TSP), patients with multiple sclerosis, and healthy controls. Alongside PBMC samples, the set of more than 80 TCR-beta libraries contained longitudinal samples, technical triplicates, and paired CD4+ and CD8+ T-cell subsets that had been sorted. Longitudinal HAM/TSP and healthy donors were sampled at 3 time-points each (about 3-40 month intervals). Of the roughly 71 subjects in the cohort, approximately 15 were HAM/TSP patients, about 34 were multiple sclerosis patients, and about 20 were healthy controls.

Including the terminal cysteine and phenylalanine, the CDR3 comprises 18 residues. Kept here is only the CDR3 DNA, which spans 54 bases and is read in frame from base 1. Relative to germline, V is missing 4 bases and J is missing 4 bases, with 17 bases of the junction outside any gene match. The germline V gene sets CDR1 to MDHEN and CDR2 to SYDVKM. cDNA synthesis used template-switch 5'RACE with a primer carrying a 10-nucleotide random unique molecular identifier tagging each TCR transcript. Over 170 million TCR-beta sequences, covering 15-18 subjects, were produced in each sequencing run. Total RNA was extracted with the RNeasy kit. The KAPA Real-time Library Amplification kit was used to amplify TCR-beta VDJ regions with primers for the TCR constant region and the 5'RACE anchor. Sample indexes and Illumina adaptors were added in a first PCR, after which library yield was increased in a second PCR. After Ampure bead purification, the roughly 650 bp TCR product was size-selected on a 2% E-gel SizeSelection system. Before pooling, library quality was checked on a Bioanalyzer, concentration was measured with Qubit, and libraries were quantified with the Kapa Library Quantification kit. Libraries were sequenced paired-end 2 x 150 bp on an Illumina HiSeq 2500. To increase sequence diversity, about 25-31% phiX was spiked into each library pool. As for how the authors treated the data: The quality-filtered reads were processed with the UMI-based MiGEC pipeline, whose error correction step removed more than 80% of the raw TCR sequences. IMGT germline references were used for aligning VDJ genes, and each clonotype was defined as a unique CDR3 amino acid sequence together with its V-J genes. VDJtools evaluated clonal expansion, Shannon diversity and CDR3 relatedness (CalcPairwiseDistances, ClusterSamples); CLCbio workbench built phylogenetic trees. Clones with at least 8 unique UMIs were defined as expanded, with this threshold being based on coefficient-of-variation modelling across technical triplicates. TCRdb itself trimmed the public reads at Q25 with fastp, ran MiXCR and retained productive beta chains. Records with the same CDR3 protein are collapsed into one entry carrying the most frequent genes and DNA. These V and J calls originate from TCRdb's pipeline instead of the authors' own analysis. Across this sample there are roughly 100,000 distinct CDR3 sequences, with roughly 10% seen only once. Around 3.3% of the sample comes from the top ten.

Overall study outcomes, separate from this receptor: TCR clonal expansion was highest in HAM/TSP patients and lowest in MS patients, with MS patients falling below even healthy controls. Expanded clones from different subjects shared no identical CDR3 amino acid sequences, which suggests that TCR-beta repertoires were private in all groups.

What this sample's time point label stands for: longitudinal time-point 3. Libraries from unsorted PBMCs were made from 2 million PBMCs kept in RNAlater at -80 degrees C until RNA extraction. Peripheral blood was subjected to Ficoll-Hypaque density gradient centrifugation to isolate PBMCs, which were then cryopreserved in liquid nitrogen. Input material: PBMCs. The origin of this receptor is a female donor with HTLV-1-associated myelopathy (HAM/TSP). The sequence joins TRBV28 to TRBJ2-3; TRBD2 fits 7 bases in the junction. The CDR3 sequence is CASSSLPRGEGLADTQYF. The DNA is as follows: TGTGCCAGCAGTTCACTCCCTCGGGGGGAAGGCTTAGCAGATACGCAGTATTTT.